The present T cell receptor beta chain was sequenced within a study of identifying expanded T cells in peripheral blood. Study-level findings and limits: Over approximately two and four weeks, about 15 and 19 clones changed, versus more than 1 between replicates. Clone count variance between roughly 2-week samples rose with total template count.

Note on this clone: Its antigen is undetermined.

The method was immunoSEQ multiplex PCR; TCRdb's version includes in-frame clones alone and lacks a portion of them. Altogether 50,000 to 60,000 clones are present, roughly 82% being singletons, with the ten largest covering 14%. The CDR3 is made up of 16 amino acids. V lost 2 bases and J 0 bases, leaving 11 bases between the germline ends. Germline loops: CDR1 MGHRA, CDR2 YSYEKL. The sequenced material came from blood. The V and J genes are TRBV4-1 and TRBJ2-1; the D gene is possibly TRBD1 (5 bases). The receptor was derived from a person aged 18 to 75 in good health. The CDR3 DNA reads TGCGCCAGCAGCCAAAAAGGGGTCAGCTCCTACAATGAGCAGTTCTTC. Translating it yields CASSQKGVSSYNEQFF.